This record concerns one TCR beta chain sequence. One junction end disagrees with the germline gene, perhaps due to a read error. CDR3 length: 12 residues. The germline V gene has CDR1 MDHEN and CDR2 SYDVKM. Authors' methods: By means of reference gene primer amplification, nucleated cell counts were estimated. Clones were read by immunoSEQ multiplex PCR, and TCRdb kept only the in-frame ones, dropping some. V and J calls and clone size are copied from that table; D and trimming were computed from the DNA. The sample has fewer than 45,000 clones, 70% to 85% seen once; the top ten hold 25% to 35%. This record comes from a study of blood T cell repertoires in COVID-19. Study information: Researchers got acute and convalescent COVID-19 samples from the United States, Italy and Spain. Sources were T cells, B-cell-depleted T cells, or PBMCs; the material itself was cDNA or gDNA.

The sequenced material came from peripheral blood. The chain is built from TRBV28 and TRBJ1-1, with D possibly TRBD1 on 5 matching bases. The origin of this receptor is a woman of 80 years or more with acute or convalescent COVID-19. In DNA form, the CDR3 reads TGTGCCAGCAGTTTTGTGGACAAGCCACCGAGTTTT. This codes for CASSFVDKPPSF.